Listed here are 20 T cell receptor beta chains from one sample, sequenced in a study of T cell clonality in common variable immunodeficiency. General study results and limits: In common variable immunodeficiency, TCR beta chains reportedly carried fewer deletions and N-nucleotide insertions.

The data were produced by immunoSEQ multiplex PCR, yet TCRdb's version contains in-frame clones alone and is incomplete. The sample gives about 34,000 clones, none seen only once, and the top ten clones hold around 28%. Their target antigens are unknown. The sequenced sample consisted of peripheral blood mononuclear cells. These receptors were collected from a human donor with common variable immunodeficiency.

Ten or more counts support this clone. The CDR3 end falls 3 residues outside the read, so it is completed with the germline J gene. The chain combines TRBV20-1 with TRBJ2-1; 7 bases agree with TRBD2. Germline assignment: CDR1 DFQATT and CDR2 SNEGSKA (reference sequence). V lost 3 bases, J lost 8 bases, and 7 bases stayed unmatched. CDR3 length: 13 residues. The part of the CDR3 DNA that was read is TGCAGTGCTAGGTTAGCGGGTCGGGATGAG. Its protein is CSARLAGRDE. The full CDR3 is CSARLAGRDEQFF.

On this clone itself: The CDR3 end is not reached by the read, which stops 3 residues before it; the germline J gene fills it in. The J gene is TRBJ1-5, the V gene TRBV5-1; D not resolved. Germline CDR1 reads SGHRS; CDR2 reads YFSETQ. V lost 0 bases and J lost 1, with 11 bases in between. This CDR3 comprises 16 residues. CDR3 sequence reads: CASSLEPGGSNQPQHF. The DNA read from the CDR3 is TGCGCCAGCAGCTTGGAGCCAGGTGGGAGCAATCAGCCC.

With regard to this clone: The CDR3 is cut off 3 residues early in the read; its end comes from the germline J gene. The chain employs TRBV30 and TRBJ1-2, with TRBD1 as a possible D gene (6 bases). The CDR3 sequence is 12 residues long. Germline V gene data show CDR1 as GTSNPN and CDR2 as SVGIG (reference sequence). CDR3 residues: CAWTGDIFGYTF. CDR3 DNA (partial): TGTGCCTGGACCGGGGACATCTTCGGC.

Concerning this clone: The read comes to an end 3 residues before the CDR3 does, leaving the germline J gene to fill in the end. V and J are TRBV30 and TRBJ2-7; no firm D call. The V end lost 5 bases, the J end lost 0 bases, and 8 bases lay between the germline ends. Germline assignment: CDR1 GTSNPN and CDR2 SVGIG (reference sequence). This CDR3 spans 12 amino acids. The chain's CDR3 is CAWSVDSYEQYF. The DNA read from the CDR3 is TGTGCCTGGTCGGTTGACTCCTACGAG.

In this sample, this clone turned up a few times. The missing CDR3 end, 3 residues past where the read stops, is filled in from the germline J gene. This chain connects TRBV7-2 to TRBJ2-7, with 7 bases lining up with TRBD1. The V gene's germline CDR1 is SGHTA and CDR2 FQGNSA. With 3 bases clipped from V and 3 bases from J, the junction kept 8 bases outside the gene matches. This CDR3 is 15 amino acids long. Incomplete CDR3 DNA: TGTGCCAGCAGCTTTGGGGTAAGGGGGCTCTACGAG. This codes for CASSFGVRGLYE. The entire CDR3 sequence reads CASSFGVRGLYEQYF.

The sample holds many counts of this clone. The read finishes 3 residues shy of the CDR3 end, and the germline J gene is used to complete it. The chain couples TRBV19 to TRBJ2-3; D is perhaps TRBD2 (6 bases). In germline, CDR1 is LNHDA, CDR2 SQIVND (reference sequence). With 6 bases removed from V and 3 bases from J, the gap between germline ends came to 22 bases. The CDR3 has 17 residues. Incomplete CDR3 DNA: TGTGCCAGTAGAAGACGGAGCGGGCCCGGAGTGACAGATACG. Translating gives CASRRRSGPGVTDT. The CDR3 as a whole reads CASRRRSGPGVTDTQYF.

This clone was detected a few times. The CDR3 end is not reached by the read, which stops 3 residues before it; the germline J gene fills it in. The gene calls are TRBV30 and TRBJ1-4; D is possibly TRBD1 (6 bases). CDR3 length: 14 residues. In germline, CDR1 is GTSNPN, CDR2 SVGIG (reference sequence). Deletions cut 3 bases from V and 4 bases from J, with 12 bases between. CDR3 DNA, as far as it was read: TGTGCCTGGAGACGGACAGCCAATAATGAAAAA. Its translation: CAWRRTANNEK. The CDR3 as a whole reads CAWRRTANNEKLFF.

This clone appeared many times. Read sequence stops 3 residues before the CDR3 end, and the germline J gene provides the missing end. The chain combines TRBV12-3 or TRBV12-4 with TRBJ2-3, with 8 bases identical to TRBD2. CDR3 size: 15 residues. The V gene end was trimmed by 1 base and the J gene end by 6 bases; junction bases not matched to a gene: 6. CDR3 DNA, as far as it was read: TGTGCCAGCAGTTTAGGCGCCGCGGGAGGCGATACG. Protein product: CASSLGAAGGDT. The whole CDR3 protein reads CASSLGAAGGDTQYF.

Remarks on this clone: The read ends 3 residues early relative to the CDR3; the germline J gene fills the gap. This chain links TRBV2 with TRBJ2-5, with D possibly being TRBD2 (6 bases). This CDR3 is built from 14 residues. CDR1 SNHLY and CDR2 FYNNEI come from the germline V gene. Trimming pared 9 bases from V and 2 bases from J, leaving 16 bases between. The CDR3 spells CASRKGTSQETQYF. The sequenced CDR3 bases are TGTGCCAGTCGAAAGGGGACTTCTCAAGAGACC.

This clone came up many times. The sequence runs out 3 residues before the end of the CDR3; the remainder is reconstructed from the germline J gene. V gene TRBV5-4 combines with J gene TRBJ2-3; D not certain. V was pared by 10 bases and J by 2 bases, with 14 bases between. Germline CDR1 is SGHNT and CDR2 is YYREEE (reference sequence). The CDR3 loop spans 13 amino acids. CDR3 region: CASTSSPTDTQYF. CDR3 bases read: TGTGCCTCAACGAGTAGCCCCACAGATACG.

In its sample, this clone was seen a few times. Sequencing ends 3 residues short of the CDR3 end; the germline J gene provides the rest. J is TRBJ2-1 and V is TRBV6-4, with D maybe TRBD2 (6 bases). The CDR3 sequence is 15 residues long. V lost 3 bases, J lost 8 bases, and 17 bases lay in between. Germline loops: CDR1 MRHNA, CDR2 SNTAGT. The CDR3: CASSEMEGPVDEQFF. The sequenced CDR3 bases are TGTGCCAGCAGTGAGATGGAGGGCCCAGTGGATGAG.

There are many counts of this clone. The CDR3 end lies 3 residues beyond the end of the read and is filled in from the germline J gene. This chain joins TRBV28 and TRBJ2-5; 11 bases are a match to TRBD1. With V trimmed by 2 bases and J by 4 bases, 3 bases remained unmatched. The CDR3 has 15 residues. The germline V gene encodes CDR1 MDHEN and CDR2 SYDVKM. The sequenced CDR3 bases are TGTGCCAGCAGTTTAAGGACAGGGGGCACAGAGACC. Translating gives CASSLRTGGTET. In full, the CDR3 reads CASSLRTGGTETQYF.

A few counts support this clone. The read terminates 3 residues ahead of where the CDR3 ends, so the germline J gene completes it. V is TRBV19 and J is TRBJ2-3, with D maybe TRBD1 (5 bases). Per the germline V gene, CDR1 is LNHDA and CDR2 is SQIVND (reference sequence). The CDR3 is made up of 13 amino acids. Between the trimmed V and J ends, which lost 5 bases and 2 bases, there was a span of 8 bases. The sequenced part of the CDR3 DNA is TGTGCCAGTAGTGCAGGGATCACAGATACG. Its translation: CASSAGITDT. The whole CDR3 sequence reads CASSAGITDTQYF. The full variable domain, completed using reference TRBV19 and TRBJ2-3, is DGGITQSPKYLFRKEGQNVTLSCEQNLNHDAMYWYRQDPGQGLRLIYYSQIVNDFQKGDIAEGYSVSREKKESFPLTVTSAQKNPTAFYLCASSAGITDTQYFGPGTRLTVL.

The table lists this clone with many counts. The read ends 3 residues shy of where the CDR3 ends; the end is completed using the germline J gene. The rearrangement uses TRBV19 and TRBJ1-2; no reliable D call. Germline lookup yields CDR1 LNHDA and CDR2 SQIVND (reference sequence). The CDR3 runs 13 residues. The V gene lost 3 bases and the J gene lost 7 bases, with 12 bases spanning the gap. CDR3 in amino acids: CASSIDGGGGYTF. CDR3 DNA, as far as it was read: TGTGCCAGTAGTATCGACGGAGGCGGTGGC. The full variable domain, completed using reference TRBV19 and TRBJ1-2, is DGGITQSPKYLFRKEGQNVTLSCEQNLNHDAMYWYRQDPGQGLRLIYYSQIVNDFQKGDIAEGYSVSREKKESFPLTVTSAQKNPTAFYLCASSIDGGGGYTFGSGTRLTVV.

This clone was recorded many times. The read halts 3 residues ahead of the CDR3 end, with the missing end drawn from the germline J gene. This chain connects TRBV2 to TRBJ1-1, with D uncertain. This CDR3 contains 11 residues. The V and J ends lost 6 bases and 7 bases respectively, with 9 bases between them. Germline CDR1 and CDR2: SNHLY and FYNNEI. The CDR3 reads CASRQRVEAFF. CDR3 bases read: TGTGCCAGCAGACAACGAGTTGAA.

In this sample, this clone turned up many times. The CDR3 extends 3 residues past the end of the read, so its final part is completed from the germline J gene. V usage is TRBV19 and J usage is TRBJ2-7; 11 bases line up with TRBD2. Germline V lookup: CDR1 LNHDA, CDR2 SQIVND (reference sequence). Trimming cost V 7 bases and J 2 bases; bases outside gene matches: 4. CDR3 length equals 14 residues. The part of the CDR3 DNA that was read is TGTGCCAGTAAGGTAGCGGGAGGGGCCTACGAG. Its translation: CASKVAGGAYE. The complete CDR3 protein is CASKVAGGAYEQYF.

This clone was observed many times. With the read ending 3 residues before the CDR3 end, the germline J gene is used to fill in that end. The chain couples TRBV18 to TRBJ2-7; D is unclear. The germline V and J ends were trimmed by 4 bases and 0 bases, with 10 bases remaining between them. The CDR3 runs 14 residues. The germline CDR1 and CDR2 sequences are KGHSH and LQKENI. The CDR3 region is CASSQAGVSYEQYF. Incomplete CDR3 DNA: TGTGCCAGCTCACAAGCAGGAGTCTCCTACGAG.

This clone was counted a few times. The CDR3 end is not reached by the read, which stops 3 residues before it; the germline J gene fills it in. V usage is TRBV11-2 and J usage is TRBJ1-2; 7 bases map to TRBD1. The germline V gene has CDR1 SGHAT and CDR2 FQNNGV. The trim removed 5 bases at V and 7 bases at J, leaving 13 bases unmatched. The CDR3 sequence is 15 residues long. CDR3 bases read: TGTGCCAGCAGCCCGAGGGGGGCGGGGACAGCTGGC. Residues: CASSPRGAGTAG. The whole CDR3 sequence reads CASSPRGAGTAGYTF.

A word on this clone: Sequencing ends 3 residues short of the CDR3 end; the germline J gene provides the rest. The chain joins TRBV30 to TRBJ1-5; tentatively, D is TRBD1 (6 bases). Germline CDR1 is GTSNPN and CDR2 is SVGIG (reference sequence). V gave up 0 bases and J gave up 5 bases, with 8 bases separating them. There are 13 residues in the CDR3. The CDR3 region is CAWSVYRDQPQHF. The sequenced CDR3 bases are TGTGCCTGGAGTGTATACAGGGATCAGCCC.

In its sample, this clone was seen a few times. The read ends 3 residues shy of where the CDR3 ends; the end is completed using the germline J gene. The chain uses TRBV7-9 and TRBJ2-5; 8 bases are shared with TRBD1. With 1 base clipped from V and 3 bases from J, the junction kept 4 bases outside the gene matches. The CDR3 is 15 amino acids. The germline V gene has CDR1 SEHNR and CDR2 FQNEAQ (reference sequence). CDR3 sequence reads: CASSLEDREEETQYF. CDR3 DNA (partial): TGTGCCAGCAGCTTAGAGGACAGGGAGGAAGAGACC. The full variable domain, in which reference TRBV7-9 and TRBJ2-5 provide the parts outside the CDR3, is DTGVSQNPRHKITKRGQNVTFRCDPISEHNRLYWYRQTLGQGPEFLTYFQNEAQLEKSRLLSDRFSAERPKGSFSTLEIQRTEQGDSAMYLCASSLEDREEETQYFGPGTRLLVL.